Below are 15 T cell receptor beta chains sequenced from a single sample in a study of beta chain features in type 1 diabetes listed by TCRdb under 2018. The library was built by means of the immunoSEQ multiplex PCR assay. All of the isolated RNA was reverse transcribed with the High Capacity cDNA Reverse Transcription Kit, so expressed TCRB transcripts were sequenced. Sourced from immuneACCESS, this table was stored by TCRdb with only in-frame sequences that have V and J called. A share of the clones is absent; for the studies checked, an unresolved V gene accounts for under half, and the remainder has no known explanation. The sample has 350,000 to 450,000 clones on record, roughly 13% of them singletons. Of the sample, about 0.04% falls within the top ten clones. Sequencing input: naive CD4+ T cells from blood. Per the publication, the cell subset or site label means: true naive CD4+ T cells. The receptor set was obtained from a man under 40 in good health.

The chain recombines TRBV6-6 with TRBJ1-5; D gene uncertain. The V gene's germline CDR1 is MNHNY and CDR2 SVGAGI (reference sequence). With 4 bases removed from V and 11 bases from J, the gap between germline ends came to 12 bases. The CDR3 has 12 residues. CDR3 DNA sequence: TGTGCCAGCAGTTTAGTCGGTGCGGCCCAGCATTTT. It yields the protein CASSLVGAAQHF.

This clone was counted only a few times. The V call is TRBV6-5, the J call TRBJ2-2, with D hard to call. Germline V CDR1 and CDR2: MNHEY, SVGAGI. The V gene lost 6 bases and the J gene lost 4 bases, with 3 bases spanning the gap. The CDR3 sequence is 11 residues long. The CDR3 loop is CASSRTGELFF. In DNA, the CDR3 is TGTGCCAGCAGCCGCACCGGGGAGCTGTTTTTT.

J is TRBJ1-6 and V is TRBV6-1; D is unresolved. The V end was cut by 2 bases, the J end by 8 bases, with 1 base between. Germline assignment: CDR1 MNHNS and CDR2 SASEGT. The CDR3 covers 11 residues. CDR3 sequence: CASSEYSPLHF. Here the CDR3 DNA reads TGTGCCAGCAGTGAATATTCACCCCTCCACTTT.

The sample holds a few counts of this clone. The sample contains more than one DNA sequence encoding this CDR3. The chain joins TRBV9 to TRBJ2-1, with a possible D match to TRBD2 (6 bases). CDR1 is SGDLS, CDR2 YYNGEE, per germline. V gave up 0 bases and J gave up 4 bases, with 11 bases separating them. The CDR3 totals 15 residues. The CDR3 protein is CASSVELAEYNEQFF. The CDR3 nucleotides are TGTGCCAGCAGCGTAGAACTAGCAGAGTACAATGAGCAGTTCTTC.

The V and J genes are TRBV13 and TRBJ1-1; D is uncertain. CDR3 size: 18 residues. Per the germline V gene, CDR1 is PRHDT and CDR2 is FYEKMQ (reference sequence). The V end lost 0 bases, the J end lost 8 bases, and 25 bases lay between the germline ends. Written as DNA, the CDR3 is TGTGCCAGCAGCTTAGGGGCCCGGTTGACGGTCGGCTTGGGGGAAGCTTTCTTT. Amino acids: CASSLGARLTVGLGEAFF.

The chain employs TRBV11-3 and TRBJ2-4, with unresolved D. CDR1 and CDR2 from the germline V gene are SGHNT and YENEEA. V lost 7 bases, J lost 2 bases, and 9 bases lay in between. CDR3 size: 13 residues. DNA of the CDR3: TGTGCCAGCATGGGCGAATCCAAAAACATTCAGTACTTC. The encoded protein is CASMGESKNIQYF.

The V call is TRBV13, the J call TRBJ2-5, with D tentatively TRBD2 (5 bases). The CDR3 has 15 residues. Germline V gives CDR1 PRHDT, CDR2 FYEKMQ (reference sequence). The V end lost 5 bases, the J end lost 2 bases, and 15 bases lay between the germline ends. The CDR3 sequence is CASSPPGSGQETQYF. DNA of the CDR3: TGTGCCAGCAGCCCGCCGGGAAGTGGGCAAGAGACCCAGTACTTC.

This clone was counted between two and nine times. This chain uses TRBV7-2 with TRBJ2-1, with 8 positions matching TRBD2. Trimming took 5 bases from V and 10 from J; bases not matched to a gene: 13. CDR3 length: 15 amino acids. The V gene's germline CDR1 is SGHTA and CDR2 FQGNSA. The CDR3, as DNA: TGTGCCAGCAGCCATAACGCCGGGACTAGGTGGGAGCAGTTCTTC. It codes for CASSHNAGTRWEQFF. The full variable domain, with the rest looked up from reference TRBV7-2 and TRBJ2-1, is GAGVSQSPSNKVTEKGKDVELRCDPISGHTALYWYRQSLGQGLEFLIYFQGNSAPDKSGLPSDRFSAERTGGSVSTLTIQRTQQEDSAVYLCASSHNAGTRWEQFFGPGTRLTVL.

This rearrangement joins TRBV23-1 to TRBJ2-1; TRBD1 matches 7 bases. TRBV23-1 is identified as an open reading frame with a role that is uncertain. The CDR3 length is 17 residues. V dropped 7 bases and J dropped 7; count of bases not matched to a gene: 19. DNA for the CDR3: TGCGCCAGCACCGATCTAATTCTCCACAGGGGTTGGAATGAGCAGTTCTTC. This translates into CASTDLILHRGWNEQFF.

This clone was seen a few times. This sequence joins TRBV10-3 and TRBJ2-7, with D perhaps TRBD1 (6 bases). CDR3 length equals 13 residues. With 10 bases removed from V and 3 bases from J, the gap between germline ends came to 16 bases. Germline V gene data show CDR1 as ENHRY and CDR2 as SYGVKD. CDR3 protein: CATVQGTGYEQYF. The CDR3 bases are TGTGCCACCGTGCAGGGGACCGGCTACGAGCAGTACTTC.

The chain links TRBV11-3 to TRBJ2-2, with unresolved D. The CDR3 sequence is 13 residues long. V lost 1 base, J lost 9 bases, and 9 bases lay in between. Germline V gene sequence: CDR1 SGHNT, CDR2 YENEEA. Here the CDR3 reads CASSLGLTRELFF. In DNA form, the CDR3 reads TGTGCCAGCAGCTTAGGCCTTACCAGGGAGCTGTTTTTT.

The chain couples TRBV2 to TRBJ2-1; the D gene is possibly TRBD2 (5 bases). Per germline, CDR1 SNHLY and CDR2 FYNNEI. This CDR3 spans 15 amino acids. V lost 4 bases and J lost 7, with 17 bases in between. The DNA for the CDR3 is TGTGCCAGCAGTGTGGAAAGGACTCGCAGTAATGAGCAGTTCTTC. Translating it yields CASSVERTRSNEQFF. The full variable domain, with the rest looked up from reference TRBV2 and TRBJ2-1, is EPEVTQTPSHQVTQMGQEVILRCVPISNHLYFYWYRQILGQKVEFLVSFYNNEISEKSEIFDDQFSVERPDGSNFTLKIRSTKLEDSAMYFCASSVERTRSNEQFFGPGTRLTVL.

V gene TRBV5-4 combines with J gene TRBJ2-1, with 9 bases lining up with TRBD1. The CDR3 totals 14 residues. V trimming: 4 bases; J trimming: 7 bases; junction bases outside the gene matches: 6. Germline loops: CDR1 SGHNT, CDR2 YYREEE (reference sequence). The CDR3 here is CASSRTGAVNEQFF. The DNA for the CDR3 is TGTGCCAGCAGCAGGACAGGGGCCGTGAATGAGCAGTTCTTC. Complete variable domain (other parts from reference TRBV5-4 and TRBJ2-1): ETGVTQSPTHLIKTRGQQVTLRCSSQSGHNTVSWYQQALGQGPQFIFQYYREEENGRGNFPPRFSGLQFPNYSSELNVNALELDDSALYLCASSRTGAVNEQFFGPGTRLTVL.

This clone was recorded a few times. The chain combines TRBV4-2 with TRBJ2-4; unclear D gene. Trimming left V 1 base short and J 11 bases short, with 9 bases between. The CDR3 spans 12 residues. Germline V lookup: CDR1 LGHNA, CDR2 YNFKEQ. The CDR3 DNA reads TGTGCCAGCAGCCAAGGAGGTGACGTTCAGTACTTC. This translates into CASSQGGDVQYF.

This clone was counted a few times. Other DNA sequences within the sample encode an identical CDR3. CDR3 in DNA: TGTGCCTGGAGCGGGGGGAATCAGCCCCAGCATTTT. It specifies CAWSGGNQPQHF. The rearrangement joins TRBV30 to TRBJ1-5; the D gene is possibly TRBD1 (5 bases). Per germline, CDR1 GTSNPN and CDR2 SVGIG (reference sequence). V was pared by 3 bases and J by 4 bases, with 7 bases between. CDR3 size: 12 residues.